The rows below give T cell receptor beta chains drawn from one sample of a study of blood T cell repertoires in COVID-19. TCRdb's copy holds only in-frame clones and misses some; the assay was immunoSEQ multiplex PCR. The sample has 350,000 or so clones, nearly 90% seen once. The source material was peripheral blood. The source is a man between 18 and 35 years old with active or convalescent COVID-19. Both conserved end residues are part of each CDR3. The D gene is left open where the match is weak. Size values are once, few and many counts, or a class for expanded clones, and some rows have none.

abundance	v_gene	d_gene	j_gene	CDR3aa	CDR3nt
-	TRBV24-1	-	TRBJ2-1	CATRSAGTYNEQFF	TGTGCCACCCGGTCGGCGGGAACCTACAATGAGCAGTTCTTC
-	TRBV7-9	-	TRBJ1-4	CASSRGAGEKLFF	TGTGCCAGCAGCAGGGGGGCCGGTGAAAAACTGTTTTTT
-	TRBV5-1	TRBD1	TRBJ1-2	CASSLETGSTDGYTF	TGCGCCAGCAGCTTGGAGACAGGGTCTACGGATGGCTACACCTTC
-	TRBV2	-	TRBJ1-5	CASSPGLRNQPQHF	TGTGCCAGCAGTCCGGGACTTAGAAATCAGCCCCAGCATTTT
-	TRBV6-2/TRBV6-3	-	TRBJ1-2	CASSYRDNKAGYTF	TGTGCCAGCAGTTACCGGGACAATAAGGCGGGCTACACCTTC
-	TRBV5-1	TRBD2	TRBJ2-5	CASSPGGLAGLYQETQYF	TGCGCCAGCAGCCCCGGAGGTCTAGCGGGACTGTACCAAGAGACCCAGTACTTC
-	TRBV6-1	TRBD1	TRBJ1-4	CASSERSRGLTNEKLFF	TGTGCCAGCAGCGAAAGGTCCAGGGGGCTCACTAATGAAAAACTGTTTTTT
-	TRBV27	-	TRBJ1-1	CASSIDSTANTEAFF	TGTGCCAGCAGTATAGACTCGACCGCGAACACTGAAGCTTTCTTT
-	TRBV4-1	-	TRBJ1-2	CASSQGQTRTASNYGYTF	TGCGCCAGCAGCCAAGGGCAGACACGGACAGCCTCTAACTATGGCTACACCTTC
-	TRBV21-1	-	TRBJ1-5	CASSKVETGAGRSRNQPQHF	TGTGCCAGCAGCAAAGTTGAGACAGGGGCGGGTCGTAGCCGCAATCAGCCCCAGCATTTT
-	TRBV6-5	TRBD1	TRBJ2-7	CASSYAGQGTFEQYF	TGTGCCAGCAGTTACGCCGGACAGGGTACCTTCGAGCAGTACTTC
-	TRBV30	-	TRBJ2-5	CAWSVSVQETQYF	TGTGCCTGGAGTGTTTCTGTCCAAGAGACCCAGTACTTC
-	TRBV4-2	TRBD1	TRBJ2-7	CASSQTGTASSYEQYF	TGTGCCAGCAGCCAAACCGGGACAGCAAGCTCCTACGAGCAGTACTTC
-	TRBV7-8	TRBD1	TRBJ2-7	CASSRTGVYEQYF	TGTGCCAGCAGCCGTACAGGGGTCTACGAGCAGTACTTC
-	TRBV30	-	TRBJ1-2	CAWRWRGGGYTF	TGTGCCTGGAGATGGAGGGGAGGTGGCTACACCTTC
-	TRBV7-3	TRBD2	TRBJ2-1	CASSLIPTSGTPPGNEQFF	TGTGCCAGCAGCTTAATACCGACTAGCGGGACCCCCCCAGGAAATGAGCAGTTCTTC
-	TRBV11-2	TRBD2	TRBJ2-5	CASRTSGGPRETQYF	TGTGCCAGTCGAACTAGCGGGGGCCCCAGGGAGACCCAGTACTTC
-	TRBV7-3	TRBD2	TRBJ2-1	CASSPQGLAGHSNEQFF	TGTGCCAGCAGCCCGCAAGGACTAGCGGGGCACTCCAATGAGCAGTTCTTC
-	TRBV28	TRBD2	TRBJ2-7	CASSLWRLGRISYEQYF	TGTGCCAGCAGTTTATGGCGGCTCGGGAGGATCTCCTACGAGCAGTACTTC
-	TRBV25-1	TRBD1	TRBJ1-1	CASSPRQGIRTEAFF	TGTGCCAGCTCCCCACGACAGGGGATTAGGACTGAAGCTTTCTTT
-	TRBV27	-	TRBJ1-6	CASSSRQYNSPLHF	TGTGCCAGCAGTTCCCGACAGTATAATTCACCCCTCCACTTT
-	TRBV25-1	TRBD1	TRBJ2-1	CASSDRGFEQFF	TGTGCCAGCAGCGACAGGGGGTTTGAGCAGTTCTTC
-	TRBV9	TRBD1	TRBJ1-1	CASSVVGQGLAEAFF	TGTGCCAGCAGCGTAGTGGGACAGGGATTAGCTGAAGCTTTCTTT
-	TRBV6-5	TRBD1	TRBJ1-5	CASRSGQGNQPQHF	TGTGCCAGCAGATCCGGACAGGGAAATCAGCCCCAGCATTTT
-	TRBV5-5	-	TRBJ1-5	CASSLDRLGGRNQPQHF	TGTGCCAGCAGCTTGGATCGGTTGGGGGGTCGCAATCAGCCCCAGCATTTT
-	TRBV11-2	TRBD1	TRBJ2-7	CASSSRDRGSYEQYF	TGTGCCAGCAGCTCCCGGGACAGGGGGTCCTACGAGCAGTACTTC
once	TRBV5-1	-	TRBJ2-7	CASSTAYEQYF	TGCGCCAGCAGTACAGCCTACGAGCAGTACTTC
-	TRBV7-3	TRBD2	TRBJ2-2	CASSPVAGRNTGELFF	TGTGCCAGCAGCCCCGTAGCGGGACGGAACACCGGGGAGCTGTTTTTT
-	TRBV2	-	TRBJ1-3	CASSERSSGNTIYF	TGTGCCAGCAGTGAAAGGAGCTCTGGAAACACCATATATTTT
few	TRBV5-4	TRBD1	TRBJ1-5	CASSPRTRDREGNQPQHF	TGTGCCAGCAGCCCCCGGACGAGGGACAGGGAAGGAAATCAGCCCCAGCATTTT
-	TRBV3-1/TRBV3-2	-	TRBJ1-2	CASSQHRANYGYTF	TGTGCCAGCAGCCAGCACAGGGCTAACTATGGCTACACCTTC
once	TRBV11-2	-	TRBJ1-6	CASSLSSSWQGLYSPLHF	TGTGCCAGCAGCTTAAGTAGTAGTTGGCAGGGCCTTTATTCACCCCTCCACTTT
-	TRBV4-2	TRBD1	TRBJ1-5	CASSVNRGPGNQPQHF	TGTGCCAGCAGCGTAAACAGGGGGCCGGGCAATCAGCCCCAGCATTTT
once	TRBV7-9	TRBD1	TRBJ1-2	CASSKPGQGFYGYTF	TGTGCCAGCAGCAAGCCGGGACAGGGATTTTATGGCTACACCTTC
once	TRBV19	-	TRBJ1-2	CASTNEQRYGYTF	TGTGCCAGTACCAACGAGCAGAGGTATGGCTACACCTTC
-	TRBV3-1/TRBV3-2	TRBD2	TRBJ2-5	CASSLEGSGRAGETQYF	TGTGCCAGCAGTCTTGAGGGCAGCGGGAGGGCCGGAGAGACCCAGTACTTC
-	TRBV7-2	-	TRBJ2-1	CASSARFGQFF	TGTGCCAGCAGCGCGAGATTCGGGCAGTTCTTC
-	TRBV6-5	-	TRBJ1-5	CASSPSARSGQPQHF	TGTGCCAGCAGCCCCAGTGCCCGCTCCGGGCAGCCCCAGCATTTT
-	TRBV2	TRBD1	TRBJ2-7	CASSGRTGDWVSYEQYF	TGTGCCAGCAGCGGTAGGACAGGGGATTGGGTTTCCTACGAGCAGTACTTC
-	TRBV7-2	-	TRBJ2-4	CASSLDGGQRNIQYF	TGTGCCAGCAGCTTAGATGGCGGCCAACGAAACATTCAGTACTTC
-	TRBV11-2	-	TRBJ1-6	CASSFYRDGSPLHF	TGTGCCAGCAGCTTCTACAGGGATGGGTCACCCCTCCACTTT
-	TRBV28	-	TRBJ1-4	CASSFGVREKLFF	TGTGCCAGCAGTTTCGGGGTCAGGGAAAAACTGTTTTTT
-	TRBV28	TRBD1	TRBJ1-4	CASSSPGQGNEKLFF	TGTGCCAGCAGTTCCCCGGGACAGGGTAATGAAAAACTGTTTTTT
-	TRBV7-6	TRBD1	TRBJ1-6	CASSRGQDLGSYNSPLHF	TGTGCCAGCAGCAGGGGACAGGACCTAGGCTCCTATAATTCACCCCTCCACTTT
-	TRBV9	-	TRBJ1-1	CASSVVTGRPEAFF	TGTGCCAGCAGCGTAGTAACAGGGCGGCCTGAAGCTTTCTTT
once	TRBV7-2	TRBD1	TRBJ1-1	CASNDPGQELAFF	TGTGCCAGCAACGACCCGGGACAGGAGTTAGCTTTCTTT
-	TRBV9	-	TRBJ1-3	CASSVAGFGNTIYF	TGTGCCAGCAGCGTAGCGGGATTTGGAAACACCATATATTTT
-	TRBV9	-	TRBJ1-6	CASSQDISPLHF	TGTGCCAGCAGTCAGGACATTTCACCCCTCCACTTT
few	TRBV28	TRBD1	TRBJ1-6	CASRRRGYNSPLHF	TGTGCCAGCAGGCGCAGGGGGTATAATTCACCCCTCCACTTT
-	TRBV4-3	-	TRBJ2-3	CASSQGLREYTDTQYF	TGCGCCAGCAGCCAAGGTTTAAGAGAATACACAGATACGCAGTATTTT
-	TRBV28	TRBD1	TRBJ1-2	CASHWTGWSSGYTF	TGTGCCAGCCACTGGACAGGGTGGTCTAGTGGCTACACCTTC
-	TRBV4-3	TRBD2	TRBJ2-2	CASSQVGGPSGELFF	TGCGCCAGCAGCCAAGTGGGAGGGCCCTCCGGGGAGCTGTTTTTT
-	TRBV6-5	-	TRBJ1-1	CASSYGRNTEAFF	TGTGCCAGCAGTTACGGGAGGAACACTGAAGCTTTCTTT
-	TRBV28	TRBD1	TRBJ1-1	CASSGQGFTEAFF	TGTGCCAGCAGCGGACAGGGGTTCACTGAAGCTTTCTTT
-	TRBV29-1	-	TRBJ2-3	CSVVGPGTDTQYF	TGCAGCGTTGTGGGGCCTGGCACAGATACGCAGTATTTT
-	TRBV6-5	TRBD1	TRBJ2-1	CASRTGNSYNEQFF	TGTGCCAGTCGGACAGGTAACTCCTACAATGAGCAGTTCTTC
-	TRBV11-2	TRBD1	TRBJ1-6	CASSTRDRGPSPLHF	TGTGCCAGCAGCACCCGGGACAGGGGGCCTTCACCCCTCCACTTT
-	TRBV28	-	TRBJ1-2	CASSGGRGYTF	TGTGCCAGCAGCGGAGGTCGGGGCTACACCTTC
-	TRBV7-2	-	TRBJ1-5	CASSPTRGNQPQHF	TGTGCCAGCAGCCCGACCAGGGGAAATCAGCCCCAGCATTTT